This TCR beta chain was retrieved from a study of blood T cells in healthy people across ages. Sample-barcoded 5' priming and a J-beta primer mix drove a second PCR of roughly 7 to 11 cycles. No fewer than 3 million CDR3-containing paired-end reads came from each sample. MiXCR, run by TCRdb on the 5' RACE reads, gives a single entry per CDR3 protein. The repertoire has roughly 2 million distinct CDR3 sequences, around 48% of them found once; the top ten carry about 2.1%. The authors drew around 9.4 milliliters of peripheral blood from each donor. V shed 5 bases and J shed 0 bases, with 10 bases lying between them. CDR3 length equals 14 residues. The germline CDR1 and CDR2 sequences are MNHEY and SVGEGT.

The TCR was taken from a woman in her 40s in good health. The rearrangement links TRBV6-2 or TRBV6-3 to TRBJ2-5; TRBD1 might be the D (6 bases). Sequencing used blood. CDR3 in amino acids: CASSIGQHQETQYF. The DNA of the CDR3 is TGTGCCAGCAGTATTGGACAGCACCAAGAGACCCAGTACTTC.